This T cell receptor (beta chain) derives from a study of cytomegalovirus exposure and HLA in healthy donors. The validation cohort, a group of 120 subjects, included the donors and was separate from the roughly 670-subject first cohort. The repertoire was sequenced with immunoSEQ multiplex PCR; TCRdb's copy has only in-frame clones and lacks some. Among some 130,000 clones listed, roughly nine tenths were seen once. This sequence originates from a man aged 18-30 years in good health and CMV-seronegative. Sequencing input: PBMCs.

CDR3 residues: CASSTGHIFSNTGELFF. In DNA form, the CDR3 reads TGTGCCAGCAGCACGGGACATATCTTTTCAAACACCGGGGAGCTGTTTTTT. The V and J genes are TRBV9 and TRBJ2-2, with a tentative D call TRBD1 (6 bases). The ends were cut back, 4 bases at V and 2 bases at J, with 18 bases in the middle. The CDR3 has 17 amino acids. CDR1 is SGDLS, CDR2 YYNGEE, per germline.